A selection of T cell receptor beta chains follows, all from one sample in a study of CD8 T cells in Susac syndrome. TCRdb reprocessed the immunoSEQ multiplex PCR reads via MiXCR and lists one record per CDR3 protein. The table lists a few hundred thousand distinct CDR3 sequences, roughly 85% of them singletons. The sample taken for sequencing was CD8+ T cells from PBMCs. These receptors were taken from a human donor with multiple sclerosis. CDR3s include the opening cysteine and the closing phenylalanine or tryptophan. The order of the fields is clone size, D gene, V gene, J gene, CDR3 protein. A D gene is named only where the DNA matches it firmly. Size values are once, few and many counts, or a class for expanded clones, and some rows have none.

abundance: -; d_gene: -; v_gene: TRBV30; j_gene: TRBJ2-7; CDR3aa: CATLGDSYEQYF
abundance: -; d_gene: TRBD2; v_gene: TRBV3-1; j_gene: TRBJ2-7; CDR3aa: CASSQVLAGGNAYEQYF
abundance: -; d_gene: TRBD1; v_gene: TRBV28; j_gene: TRBJ1-1; CDR3aa: CASSFPVGTGGWDTEAFF
abundance: -; d_gene: -; v_gene: TRBV15; j_gene: TRBJ2-3; CDR3aa: CATSREAASTDTQYF
abundance: -; d_gene: -; v_gene: TRBV27; j_gene: TRBJ2-7; CDR3aa: CASSLSVGNYEQYF
abundance: -; d_gene: -; v_gene: TRBV6-5; j_gene: TRBJ1-2; CDR3aa: CASSYSIEQLSNYGYTF
abundance: -; d_gene: -; v_gene: TRBV3-1; j_gene: TRBJ2-5; CDR3aa: CASSQEPPGGTGQETQYF
abundance: -; d_gene: -; v_gene: TRBV7-9; j_gene: TRBJ1-1; CDR3aa: CASSLDVWIEAFF
abundance: -; d_gene: -; v_gene: TRBV28; j_gene: TRBJ2-7; CDR3aa: CASSFTSYEQYF
abundance: once; d_gene: -; v_gene: TRBV27; j_gene: TRBJ1-5; CDR3aa: CASAQAPSNQPQHF
abundance: -; d_gene: TRBD1; v_gene: TRBV5-4; j_gene: TRBJ1-1; CDR3aa: CASSLAGGTDTEAFF
abundance: -; d_gene: TRBD2; v_gene: TRBV12-3/TRBV12-4; j_gene: TRBJ2-1; CDR3aa: CASSYPGLALNEQFF
abundance: -; d_gene: TRBD1; v_gene: TRBV12-3/TRBV12-4; j_gene: TRBJ2-7; CDR3aa: CASKGTGWFEQYF
abundance: -; d_gene: -; v_gene: TRBV7-9; j_gene: TRBJ2-7; CDR3aa: CASSFNRDHSYEQYF
abundance: once; d_gene: -; v_gene: TRBV7-9; j_gene: TRBJ2-3; CDR3aa: CASSSLLPGVADTQYF
abundance: -; d_gene: -; v_gene: TRBV19; j_gene: TRBJ2-5; CDR3aa: CASSTVPASQETQYF
abundance: -; d_gene: -; v_gene: TRBV27; j_gene: TRBJ2-1; CDR3aa: CASASLSFGGINEQFF
abundance: -; d_gene: -; v_gene: TRBV10-2; j_gene: TRBJ2-1; CDR3aa: CASNGGGTYNEQFF
abundance: -; d_gene: TRBD1; v_gene: TRBV19; j_gene: TRBJ2-1; CDR3aa: CASSIDGTGPSNEQFF
abundance: -; d_gene: -; v_gene: TRBV28; j_gene: TRBJ2-7; CDR3aa: CASTLDKPYEQYF
abundance: -; d_gene: TRBD1; v_gene: TRBV28; j_gene: TRBJ1-1; CDR3aa: CASSEYLGQGETEAFF
abundance: -; d_gene: -; v_gene: TRBV24-1; j_gene: TRBJ2-7; CDR3aa: CATSDLSSRGEQYF
abundance: -; d_gene: TRBD2; v_gene: TRBV30; j_gene: TRBJ2-7; CDR3aa: CAGTLGLAGPYEQYF
abundance: -; d_gene: TRBD2; v_gene: TRBV6-6; j_gene: TRBJ2-7; CDR3aa: CAPTGTSGSNNEQYF
abundance: -; d_gene: TRBD1; v_gene: TRBV27; j_gene: TRBJ1-1; CDR3aa: CASSLGGTVRAFF
abundance: -; d_gene: TRBD2; v_gene: TRBV4-1; j_gene: TRBJ2-2; CDR3aa: CASSQDRGTSFTGELFF
abundance: -; d_gene: -; v_gene: TRBV3-1; j_gene: TRBJ2-7; CDR3aa: CASSEAQTMYEQYF
abundance: -; d_gene: -; v_gene: TRBV7-9; j_gene: TRBJ1-3; CDR3aa: CASSSRTDLSSGNTIYF
abundance: once; d_gene: -; v_gene: TRBV28; j_gene: TRBJ2-7; CDR3aa: CASSLDRYLYEQYF
abundance: -; d_gene: -; v_gene: TRBV4-3; j_gene: TRBJ2-5; CDR3aa: CASSQVKARLGTQYF
abundance: -; d_gene: TRBD2; v_gene: TRBV13; j_gene: TRBJ2-7; CDR3aa: CASSLGGSLPYSYEQYF
abundance: -; d_gene: TRBD2; v_gene: TRBV27; j_gene: TRBJ2-1; CDR3aa: CASSWLAGSNEQFF
abundance: once; d_gene: TRBD2; v_gene: TRBV18; j_gene: TRBJ2-3; CDR3aa: CASSPWTSSYLQIGTDTQYF
abundance: -; d_gene: -; v_gene: TRBV4-3; j_gene: TRBJ2-4; CDR3aa: CASSQDTTGYQNIQYF
abundance: once; d_gene: -; v_gene: TRBV6-5; j_gene: TRBJ1-1; CDR3aa: CAGSYRNTEAFF
abundance: -; d_gene: TRBD1; v_gene: TRBV20-1; j_gene: TRBJ1-2; CDR3aa: CSATDRAYGYTF
abundance: -; d_gene: -; v_gene: TRBV7-2; j_gene: TRBJ2-1; CDR3aa: CASSLDAAPYNEQFF
abundance: -; d_gene: -; v_gene: TRBV25-1; j_gene: TRBJ1-5; CDR3aa: CASSEGGLGGYSNQPQHF
abundance: -; d_gene: -; v_gene: TRBV10-3; j_gene: TRBJ2-7; CDR3aa: CAISGQISYEQYF
abundance: -; d_gene: TRBD2; v_gene: TRBV20-1; j_gene: TRBJ2-5; CDR3aa: CSASWISGRQETQYF
abundance: -; d_gene: TRBD1; v_gene: TRBV4-3; j_gene: TRBJ1-1; CDR3aa: CASSQDDRAANTEAFF
abundance: -; d_gene: -; v_gene: TRBV10-2; j_gene: TRBJ2-1; CDR3aa: CASSDRTGDNEQFF